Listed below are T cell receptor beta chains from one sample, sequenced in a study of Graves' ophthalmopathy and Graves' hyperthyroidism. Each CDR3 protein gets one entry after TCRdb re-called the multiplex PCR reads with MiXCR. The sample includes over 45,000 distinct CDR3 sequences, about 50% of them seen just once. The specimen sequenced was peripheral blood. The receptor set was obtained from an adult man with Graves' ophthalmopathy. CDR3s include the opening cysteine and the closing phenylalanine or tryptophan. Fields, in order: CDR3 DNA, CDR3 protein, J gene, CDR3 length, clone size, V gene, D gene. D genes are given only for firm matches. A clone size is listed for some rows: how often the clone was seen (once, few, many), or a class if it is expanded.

DNA: TGTGCCAGCAGTTTCTTCGGCTCGGGCGCAGATACGCAGTATTTT; CDR3: CASSFFGSGADTQYF; J: TRBJ2-3; length: 15; size: many; V: TRBV12-3/TRBV12-4; D: -
DNA: TGCGCCAGCAGCCAAGAGTTCAGGGGGTCCTACAATGAGCAGTTCTTC; CDR3: CASSQEFRGSYNEQFF; J: TRBJ2-1; length: 16; size: many; V: TRBV4-1; D: TRBD1
DNA: TGTGCCAGCAGCTTGGAAGGGACAACTAATGAAAAACTGTTTTTT; CDR3: CASSLEGTTNEKLFF; J: TRBJ1-4; length: 15; size: many; V: TRBV5-5; D: -
DNA: TGTGCCAGCAGACCGACAGGGGGGCCTGAAGCTTTCTTT; CDR3: CASRPTGGPEAFF; J: TRBJ1-1; length: 13; size: many; V: TRBV7-2; D: TRBD1
DNA: TGTGCCGTTAAATCCGGGACAGTAGACAATGAGCAGTTCTTC; CDR3: CAVKSGTVDNEQFF; J: TRBJ2-1; length: 14; size: -; V: TRBV24-1; D: TRBD1
DNA: TGTGCCAGCAGTGTTAACTACCAAGGGACCCAGTACTTC; CDR3: CASSVNYQGTQYF; J: TRBJ2-5; length: 13; size: few; V: TRBV2; D: -
DNA: TGTGCCAGCAGACCTACAGGGGGCATGAATGGCTACACCTTC; CDR3: CASRPTGGMNGYTF; J: TRBJ1-2; length: 14; size: -; V: TRBV28; D: TRBD1
DNA: TGTGCCAGCAGCTTAGGTATAATCAGGAATGGACGAGACACTGAAGCTTTCTTT; CDR3: CASSLGIIRNGRDTEAFF; J: TRBJ1-1; length: 18; size: -; V: TRBV11-2; D: -
DNA: TGTGCCAGCAGCCAAAAACTGTTTTTT; CDR3: CASSQKLFF; J: TRBJ1-4; length: 9; size: -; V: TRBV14; D: -
DNA: TGTGCCAGCAGCGCGGGACTAGCGGGTTTACATGAGCAGTTCTTC; CDR3: CASSAGLAGLHEQFF; J: TRBJ2-1; length: 15; size: -; V: TRBV2; D: TRBD2
DNA: TGTGCCAGCAGCTACGGACAGAACACTGAAGCTTTCTTT; CDR3: CASSYGQNTEAFF; J: TRBJ1-1; length: 13; size: many; V: TRBV5-8; D: -
DNA: TGCGCCAGCAGCTTGATAGGGGACTCCTACGAGCAGTACTTC; CDR3: CASSLIGDSYEQYF; J: TRBJ2-7; length: 14; size: many; V: TRBV5-1; D: -
DNA: TGCAGTGCTCTGTTTAGCGGGAGCTCCTACGAGCAGTACTTC; CDR3: CSALFSGSSYEQYF; J: TRBJ2-7; length: 14; size: many; V: TRBV20-1; D: TRBD2
DNA: TGCAGTGCTACTAGCGGGGGGAACACCGGGGAGCTGTTTTTT; CDR3: CSATSGGNTGELFF; J: TRBJ2-2; length: 14; size: -; V: TRBV20-1; D: TRBD2
DNA: TGCGCCAGCAGCCAAGCGGGACTACAACAGCAGTTCTTC; CDR3: CASSQAGLQQQFF; J: TRBJ2-1; length: 13; size: many; V: TRBV4-1; D: TRBD2
DNA: TGTGCCAGCAGCTCCCGGGACAGGTCGCCCGAGCATTTT; CDR3: CASSSRDRSPEHF; J: TRBJ1-5; length: 13; size: -; V: TRBV11-2; D: TRBD1
DNA: TGTGCCAGCAGCTTAGCCTCGGTTACCCAGTACTTC; CDR3: CASSLASVTQYF; J: TRBJ2-5; length: 12; size: few; V: TRBV7-8; D: -
DNA: TGTGCCGGTAGCGCGACAGGGGGCTTTGGTTTTTCCGAGCAGTACTTC; CDR3: CAGSATGGFGFSEQYF; J: TRBJ2-7; length: 16; size: -; V: TRBV19; D: TRBD1